The clone carrying this T cell receptor beta chain showed up just a few times. Its antigen is unidentified. The junction shows a germline mismatch at one end, possibly a read error. This record comes from a study of T cells after yellow fever vaccination. The germline gives CDR1 SSHAT, CDR2 FNYEAQ (reference sequence). The length of the CDR3 is 17 residues. TCRdb re-derived calls from the 5' RACE reads in MiXCR, one entry per CDR3 protein. Altogether just under 600,000 distinct CDR3 sequences are present, roughly 13% being singletons, with the ten largest covering more than 13%. The study, taken as a whole, reports: Abundant clonotypes from the bulk population could contaminate FACS-sorted repertoires. Once the booster was given, most primary-vaccination clones reappeared, at about 96% for CD4 and 85% to 90% for CD8.

The sample here was PBMCs, taken on the day of the yellow fever booster vaccination. The receptor comes from a man aged 25 to 40 who received the YFV17D yellow fever vaccine. The V and J genes are TRBV7-7 and TRBJ2-1, with 7 bases identical to TRBD2. The CDR3 coding sequence is TGTGCTAGCAGCTTAGCGACTAGACGGGAGGCTTACAATGAGCAGTTCTTC. Residues: CASSLATRREAYNEQFF.